These T cell receptor beta chains were read from a single sample in a study of cytotoxic CD8 clonotypes in ibrutinib-treated CLL. The protocol was immunoSEQ multiplex PCR, while the TCRdb copy is restricted to in-frame clones and leaves out a portion. The table shows some 160,000 clones, with roughly 77% occurring only once. Specimen: PBMCs, collected after 12 months of ibrutinib treatment. Receptors were obtained from a human donor with chronic lymphocytic leukemia. The CDR3 runs from the conserved cysteine through the conserved F or W. The order of the fields is clone size, J gene, V gene, D gene, CDR3 protein, CDR3 DNA. D genes are given only for firm matches. Expanded clones are given a class, and other clones once, few, many or no size at all.

clone size: NA
J gene: TRBJ2-3
V gene: TRBV19
D gene: NA
CDR3 protein: CAEKGTDTQYF
CDR3 DNA: TGTGCCGAAAAAGGGACAGATACGCAGTATTTT

clone size: NA
J gene: TRBJ1-1
V gene: TRBV2
D gene: TRBD1
CDR3 protein: CASRPLTGRTEAFF
CDR3 DNA: TGTGCCAGCAGACCCTTGACAGGGCGGACTGAAGCTTTCTTT

clone size: NA
J gene: TRBJ2-7
V gene: TRBV4-2
D gene: NA
CDR3 protein: CASSVGGTAIYEQYF
CDR3 DNA: TGTGCCAGCAGCGTTGGGGGGACTGCAATCTACGAGCAGTACTTC

clone size: few
J gene: TRBJ2-5
V gene: TRBV28
D gene: TRBD2
CDR3 protein: CASNPGGVAGAVRLGTQYF
CDR3 DNA: TGTGCCAGCAACCCAGGGGGGGTAGCGGGGGCGGTCCGCTTGGGGACCCAGTACTTC

clone size: NA
J gene: TRBJ2-3
V gene: TRBV19
D gene: NA
CDR3 protein: CAAKGGQAHDTQYF
CDR3 DNA: TGTGCCGCCAAGGGAGGCCAGGCACACGATACGCAGTATTTT

clone size: NA
J gene: TRBJ1-1
V gene: TRBV7-6
D gene: NA
CDR3 protein: CASSFGGPEAFF
CDR3 DNA: TGTGCCAGCAGCTTTGGGGGGCCTGAAGCTTTCTTT

clone size: NA
J gene: TRBJ1-1
V gene: TRBV7-9
D gene: TRBD1
CDR3 protein: CASSGDRMNTEAFF
CDR3 DNA: TGTGCCAGCAGCGGGGACAGGATGAACACTGAAGCTTTCTTT

clone size: NA
J gene: TRBJ2-7
V gene: TRBV19
D gene: NA
CDR3 protein: CASSITGKASYEQYF
CDR3 DNA: TGTGCCAGTAGTATCACAGGGAAGGCTTCCTACGAGCAGTACTTC

clone size: NA
J gene: TRBJ1-5
V gene: TRBV5-1
D gene: NA
CDR3 protein: CASSLEGGGHQPQHF
CDR3 DNA: TGCGCCAGCAGCTTGGAGGGCGGTGGGCATCAGCCCCAGCATTTT

clone size: once
J gene: TRBJ2-2
V gene: TRBV19
D gene: NA
CDR3 protein: CASRTGVARELFF
CDR3 DNA: TGTGCCAGTCGGACGGGGGTCGCCCGGGAGCTGTTTTTT

clone size: NA
J gene: TRBJ2-7
V gene: TRBV28
D gene: TRBD1
CDR3 protein: CASTPPTGGKVQYF
CDR3 DNA: TGTGCCAGCACCCCTCCGACAGGGGGAAAGGTGCAGTACTTC

clone size: NA
J gene: TRBJ1-4
V gene: TRBV30
D gene: NA
CDR3 protein: CAWSVGVPRGELFF
CDR3 DNA: TGTGCCTGGAGTGTGGGGGTTCCCCGGGGGGAACTGTTTTTT

clone size: few
J gene: TRBJ2-1
V gene: TRBV5-4
D gene: TRBD2
CDR3 protein: CASSPGLAGSYNEQFF
CDR3 DNA: TGTGCCAGCAGCCCGGGACTAGCGGGGTCCTACAATGAGCAGTTCTTC

clone size: NA
J gene: TRBJ2-7
V gene: TRBV29-1
D gene: TRBD2
CDR3 protein: CSVGGTSAAYEQYF
CDR3 DNA: TGCAGCGTTGGGGGGACTAGCGCCGCCTACGAGCAGTACTTC

clone size: once
J gene: TRBJ1-1
V gene: TRBV2
D gene: TRBD1
CDR3 protein: CASRGTGAEAFF
CDR3 DNA: TGTGCCAGCAGAGGGACAGGGGCCGAAGCTTTCTTT